This paragraph covers one TCR beta chain sequence. Its antigen is unknown. This CDR3 has 14 residues. The V gene end was trimmed by 5 bases and the J gene end by 6 bases; junction bases not matched to a gene: 9. Germline V gene data show CDR1 as DFQATT and CDR2 as SNEGSKA (reference sequence). The sample is drawn from a study of identical twins. Points from the study as a whole: In cord blood, abundant beta clonotypes had fewer insertions; memory showed no trend.

TCRdb ran MiXCR on the 5' RACE reads and lists one entry per CDR3 protein. The sample includes 1.5 million to 2 million distinct CDR3 sequences, about 31% of them seen just once. The chain links TRBV20-1 to TRBJ2-1, with 8 bases lining up with TRBD2. The receptor comes from a newborn girl in good health. The sequenced material came from cord blood. The CDR3 is CSAPPGTSGNEQFF. CDR3 nucleotides: TGCAGTGCTCCCCCGGGAACTAGCGGCAATGAGCAGTTCTTC.